The clone carrying this TCR beta chain appeared many times. What it binds is unknown. Patients with uncontrolled infections, other autoimmune diseases, pregnancy or lactation were excluded. Diagnoses were established using clinical symptoms, serum thyroxine and TRAb, thyroid ultrasound and orbital computed tomography. TCR beta CDR3 region amplification was performed from RNA transcripts. HTBI primers were used for first-round RT-PCR of the TCR CDR3. One entry per CDR3 protein, called by TCRdb with MiXCR from the multiplex PCR reads. The sample yields 550,000 to 650,000 distinct CDR3 sequences, approximately 15% seen once. These data come from a study of T cells in Graves' hyperthyroidism and ophthalmopathy. The CDR3 has 14 residues. Trimming cost V 6 bases and J 4 bases; bases outside gene matches: 6. Germline V gives CDR1 MNHNS, CDR2 SASEGT. Study outcomes and limitations: Most expanded thyroid clonotypes above 0.001 recurred in blood.

The clonotype originates from a woman in her thirties or forties with Graves' hyperthyroidism. This chain links TRBV6-1 with TRBJ1-2; 9 nucleotides agree with TRBD1. Sequenced material: blood. The CDR3 sequence: CASRGQGGVYGYTF. In DNA, the CDR3 is TGTGCCAGCAGGGGACAGGGTGGTGTCTATGGCTACACCTTC.